This T cell receptor (beta chain) was sequenced in a study of shared clonotypes between healthy human individuals. Libraries were prepared by immunoSEQ multiplex PCR; TCRdb keeps only in-frame clonotypes and omits some of them. The data contain under 550,000 clones, 95% to 97% of them singletons. Study findings and constraints: Only blood was sampled; tissue repertoires likely differ. Naive CD4 clonotypes were shared across several donors at 4.5% to 6%. Rarefaction analysis demonstrated incomplete sorted-subset sequencing notwithstanding large depth. Generation probability values for non-shared clonotypes were lower than those for clonotypes shared by all four donors.

A note on this clone: Its antigen is not known.

Germline V gives CDR1 ENHRY, CDR2 SYGVKD. V shed 6 bases and J shed 3 bases, with 8 bases lying between them. This CDR3 is built from 12 residues. The chain couples TRBV10-3 to TRBJ2-5, with D maybe TRBD1 (6 bases). Sample: naive CD4+ T cells sorted from blood. Subset in this sample: CD45RA+ positively selected. The source of this sequence is a woman in her twenties or thirties in good health. CDR3: CAIRNREETQYF. The CDR3 nucleotides read TGTGCCATCAGAAACAGGGAAGAGACCCAGTACTTC.